This TCR beta chain was sequenced for a study of blood T cell repertoires in COVID-19. Study-level information: COVID-19 samples collected from the United States, Italy and Spain covered acute and convalescent phases. In each case, the material was cDNA or gDNA derived from T cells, B-cell-depleted T cells, or PBMCs.

In the authors' workflow: The authors estimated nucleated cell counts from reference gene primer amplification. TCRdb's copy holds only in-frame clones and misses some; the assay was immunoSEQ multiplex PCR. The V and J calls and clone size are taken from that table; D and trimming were inferred from the DNA. The table lists a few hundred thousand clones, around 88% of them singletons. The sequencing input was peripheral blood. The sequence came from a woman aged 45-65 years with acute or convalescent COVID-19.

The CDR3 coding sequence is TGCAGCGGACAGGGGGACACTGAAGCTTTCTTT. Its translation: CSGQGDTEAFF. This sequence joins TRBV29-1 and TRBJ1-1; 9 nucleotides align to TRBD1. The CDR3 is 11 amino acids. Trimming took 7 bases from V and 3 from J; bases not matched to a gene: 0. The germline gives CDR1 SQVTM, CDR2 ANQGSEA.